A selection of T cell receptor beta chains follows, all from one sample in a study of identifying expanded T cells in peripheral blood. Assay used: immunoSEQ multiplex PCR; TCRdb lists only in-frame clones, some missing. The sample records about 58,000 clones, about nine tenths being singletons. Input material: blood. The receptors shown here come from a person aged 18 to 75 in good health. The CDR3 runs from the conserved cysteine through the conserved F or W. D genes are given only for firm matches. Rows may omit the clone size; those that give it use once, few, many or a size class.

j_gene: TRBJ2-1
d_gene: TRBD2
abundance: .
v_gene: TRBV7-8
CDR3aa: CASRDSGRAFDEQFF
CDR3nt: TGTGCCAGCAGGGACAGCGGGAGGGCCTTCGATGAGCAGTTCTTC

j_gene: TRBJ2-1
d_gene: .
abundance: .
v_gene: TRBV6-5
CDR3aa: CASSRFDEQFF
CDR3nt: TGTGCCAGCAGCAGGTTCGATGAGCAGTTCTTC

j_gene: TRBJ1-2
d_gene: .
abundance: .
v_gene: TRBV5-1
CDR3aa: CASSMDSSNYGYTF
CDR3nt: TGCGCCAGCAGCATGGACAGCTCCAACTATGGCTACACCTTC

j_gene: TRBJ2-2
d_gene: TRBD2
abundance: .
v_gene: TRBV12-5
CDR3aa: CASGKPWTSGGTGELFF
CDR3nt: TGTGCTAGTGGCAAACCCTGGACTAGCGGGGGGACCGGGGAGCTGTTTTTT

j_gene: TRBJ2-3
d_gene: .
abundance: .
v_gene: TRBV12-5
CDR3aa: CASGFATDTQYF
CDR3nt: TGTGCTAGTGGTTTTGCCACAGATACGCAGTATTTT

j_gene: TRBJ1-1
d_gene: .
abundance: .
v_gene: TRBV29-1
CDR3aa: CSGGRADREAFF
CDR3nt: TGCAGCGGGGGGCGGGCAGATCGAGAAGCTTTCTTT

j_gene: TRBJ2-1
d_gene: .
abundance: once
v_gene: TRBV20-1
CDR3aa: CSAREGGAGFF
CDR3nt: TGCAGTGCCAGGGAAGGAGGGGCGGGGTTCTTC

j_gene: TRBJ1-6
d_gene: TRBD1
abundance: .
v_gene: TRBV19
CDR3aa: CASSPDRVRGNSPLHF
CDR3nt: TGTGCCAGTAGCCCGGACAGGGTCCGAGGTAATTCACCCCTCCACTTT

j_gene: TRBJ1-2
d_gene: .
abundance: .
v_gene: TRBV19
CDR3aa: CASSPGGQGSYGYTF
CDR3nt: TGTGCCAGTAGCCCCGGGGGTCAGGGATCCTATGGCTACACCTTC

j_gene: TRBJ1-1
d_gene: TRBD1
abundance: .
v_gene: TRBV14
CDR3aa: CASSPSSPGTAREAFF
CDR3nt: TGTGCCAGCAGCCCCTCCTCCCCCGGGACAGCCCGTGAAGCTTTCTTT

j_gene: TRBJ2-1
d_gene: .
abundance: .
v_gene: TRBV7-9
CDR3aa: CASSLDRDYNEQFF
CDR3nt: TGTGCCAGCAGCTTAGACCGGGACTACAATGAGCAGTTCTTC

j_gene: TRBJ1-5
d_gene: .
abundance: .
v_gene: TRBV6-6
CDR3aa: CASKPWSLNQPQHF
CDR3nt: TGTGCCAGCAAGCCCTGGTCCTTAAATCAGCCCCAGCATTTT

j_gene: TRBJ1-2
d_gene: .
abundance: .
v_gene: TRBV28
CDR3aa: CASSPPRPGYGYTF
CDR3nt: TGTGCCAGCAGCCCGCCCAGGCCGGGGTATGGCTACACCTTC

j_gene: TRBJ1-6
d_gene: .
abundance: .
v_gene: TRBV7-2
CDR3aa: CASSLGGGTNSPLHF
CDR3nt: TGTGCCAGCAGCTTAGGGGGGGGTACTAACTCACCCCTCCACTTT

j_gene: TRBJ1-5
d_gene: TRBD1
abundance: .
v_gene: TRBV5-5
CDR3aa: CASSFQGGHQPQHF
CDR3nt: TGTGCCAGCAGCTTTCAGGGGGGCCATCAGCCCCAGCATTTT

j_gene: TRBJ2-6
d_gene: .
abundance: .
v_gene: TRBV28
CDR3aa: CASSLWDALSGANVLTF
CDR3nt: TGTGCCAGCAGTTTATGGGACGCACTCTCTGGGGCCAACGTCCTGACTTTC